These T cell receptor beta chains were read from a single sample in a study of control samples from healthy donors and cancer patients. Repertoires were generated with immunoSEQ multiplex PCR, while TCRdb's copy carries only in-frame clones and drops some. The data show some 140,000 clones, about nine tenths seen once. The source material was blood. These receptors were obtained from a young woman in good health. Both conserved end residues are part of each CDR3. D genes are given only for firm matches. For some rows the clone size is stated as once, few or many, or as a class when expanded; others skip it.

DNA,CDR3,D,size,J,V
TGCGCCAGCAGTGAATTTACTAGTGGGGTCACAGATACGCAGTATTTT,CASSEFTSGVTDTQYF,.,once,TRBJ2-3,TRBV10-1
TGTGCCAGCAGTCCCGACGGTGACTCTGGAAACACCATATATTTT,CASSPDGDSGNTIYF,.,.,TRBJ1-3,TRBV28
TGTGCCAGCAGTCTCCCGGGACTAGCGGGAACAAATCAGTTCTTC,CASSLPGLAGTNQFF,TRBD2,.,TRBJ2-1,TRBV27
TGTGCCAGCAGCTTGCGGAAGACGAATGAAAAACTGTTTTTT,CASSLRKTNEKLFF,.,.,TRBJ1-4,TRBV5-5
TGTGCCACCGGCGGGGGCCCGGGGACCGGGGAGCTGTTTTTT,CATGGGPGTGELFF,.,.,TRBJ2-2,TRBV24-1
TGTGCCAGCTCCCCAAGGGGGGACACTGAAGCTTTCTTT,CASSPRGDTEAFF,.,once,TRBJ1-1,TRBV18
TGTGCCAGCAGTGAACTGGCAGAGACCCAGTACTTC,CASSELAETQYF,.,.,TRBJ2-5,TRBV2
TGTGCCAGCAGTTTGGGACGGAGCTCTGGAAACACCATATATTTT,CASSLGRSSGNTIYF,.,.,TRBJ1-3,TRBV6-2/TRBV6-3
TGCGCCAGCAGCTTGGAGGGGGGCACTGAAGCTTTCTTT,CASSLEGGTEAFF,.,.,TRBJ1-1,TRBV5-1
TGTGCCAGCTCACCAGGGACTAGCGGGAGACGTTCAGATACGCAGTATTTT,CASSPGTSGRRSDTQYF,TRBD2,.,TRBJ2-3,TRBV18
TGTGCCAGCAGTGAGATACAAAACACTGAAGCTTTCTTT,CASSEIQNTEAFF,.,.,TRBJ1-1,TRBV2
TGTGCCAGCAGCCCGCCAGGCCTTGAAAAACTGTTTTTT,CASSPPGLEKLFF,.,once,TRBJ1-4,TRBV3-1/TRBV3-2
TGTGCCAGCAGCTTTACAGGGGATGGAGAAAAACTGTTTTTT,CASSFTGDGEKLFF,TRBD1,.,TRBJ1-4,TRBV5-6
TGTGCCAGCAGACGTGATAGCTACGAGCAGTACTTC,CASRRDSYEQYF,.,once,TRBJ2-7,TRBV5-4
TGTGCCAGTAGTATAAAGGGTGATTCACCCCTCCACTTT,CASSIKGDSPLHF,.,.,TRBJ1-6,TRBV19
TGTGCCAGCAGTGAACAGGGAATCTCTGGAAACACCATATATTTT,CASSEQGISGNTIYF,.,.,TRBJ1-3,TRBV6-1
TGTGCCAGCAGTCACAGGGGGGCGGCTGCTTTCTTT,CASSHRGAAAFF,TRBD1,.,TRBJ1-1,TRBV27
TGCGCCAGCAGCGTATCAGGCACCGGGGAGCTGTTTTTT,CASSVSGTGELFF,.,.,TRBJ2-2,TRBV10-1
TGTGCCAGCAGCCAAGAACCCATAGCGGGAGGCCTTGGTAATGAGCAGTTCTTC,CASSQEPIAGGLGNEQFF,TRBD2,.,TRBJ2-1,TRBV4-2
TGTGCCAGCAGCTTGAATGGGGGCTCTGGGTCACCCCTCCACTTT,CASSLNGGSGSPLHF,.,.,TRBJ1-6,TRBV6-4
TGTGCCAGCAGTTCCCAAAGACAGGGTCCGCAGTATTTT,CASSSQRQGPQYF,TRBD1,.,TRBJ2-3,TRBV6-5
TGTGCCAGCAGCTTGAGCGGGAGTGGGACAGATACGCAGTATTTT,CASSLSGSGTDTQYF,TRBD2,.,TRBJ2-3,TRBV7-2